Each of the 18 T cell receptor beta chains below was sequenced from the same sample in a study of blood T cell repertoires in COVID-19. Clones were sequenced by immunoSEQ multiplex PCR, and TCRdb holds only the in-frame ones, with some missing. The table shows tens of thousands of clones, with under 80% occurring only once. Sequencing input: peripheral blood. These receptors all stem from a human donor in a cohort sampled during active COVID-19.

This chain uses TRBV5-1 with TRBJ2-5, with D maybe TRBD2 (5 bases). V dropped 4 bases and J dropped 2 bases, with 12 bases sitting between them. The germline gives CDR1 SGHRS, CDR2 YFSETQ. This CDR3 region has 14 residues. For the CDR3, the DNA is TGCGCCAGCAGCCTCGGAGCGGCGCAAGAGACCCAGTACTTC. Its translation is CASSLGAAQETQYF.

This sequence joins TRBV5-8 and TRBJ2-3; 7 bases fit TRBD1. The CDR3 has 14 amino acids. Losses at the gene ends were 6 bases for V and 2 bases for J; bases not matched to a gene: 6. Germline loops: CDR1 SGHTS, CDR2 YDEGEE. The DNA of the CDR3 is TGTGCCAGCAACCCGACAGGGTCCACAGATACGCAGTATTTT. The encoded protein is CASNPTGSTDTQYF. The full variable domain, with the rest looked up from reference TRBV5-8 and TRBJ2-3, is EAGVTQSPTHLIKTRGQQATLRCSPISGHTSVYWYQQALGLGLQFLLWYDEGEERNRGNFPPRFSGRQFPNYSSELNVNALELEDSALYLCASNPTGSTDTQYFGPGTRLTVL.

This chain joins TRBV19 and TRBJ2-1, with 7 bases identical to TRBD2. J was trimmed by 10 bases and V by 6 bases; bases with no gene match: 9. Germline V gives CDR1 LNHDA, CDR2 SQIVND (reference sequence). This CDR3 contains 13 residues. The CDR3 coding sequence is TGTGCCAGTAGCTTTCAGTCCGGGGGGGAGCAGTTCTTC. Amino acid sequence: CASSFQSGGEQFF.

This chain uses TRBV3-1 (or the pseudogene TRBV3-2) with TRBJ1-1; D is possibly TRBD1 (5 bases). The CDR3 has 15 amino acids. Trimming removed 0 bases at V and 4 bases at J, with 12 bases between. From germline, CDR1 is LGHDT and CDR2 YNNKEL (reference sequence). CDR3 sequence: CASSQDPGRATEAFF. The CDR3 coding sequence is TGTGCCAGCAGCCAAGATCCGGGCAGGGCCACTGAAGCTTTCTTT.

The rearrangement joins TRBV5-6 to TRBJ2-2, with 11 bases fitting TRBD2. The CDR3 totals 14 residues. CDR1 is SGHDT, CDR2 YYEEEE, per germline. V trimming: 6 bases; J trimming: 5 bases; junction bases outside the gene matches: 3. The CDR3 is CASTLAGGTGELFF. In nucleotides, the CDR3 is TGTGCCAGCACCCTAGCGGGGGGTACCGGGGAGCTGTTTTTT.

The rearrangement joins TRBV28 to TRBJ1-1; 7 bases map to TRBD1. CDR1 is MDHEN, CDR2 SYDVKM, per germline. Trimming at V came to 3 bases and at J to 5 bases, leaving 6 bases not matched to a gene. The CDR3 length is 14 residues. CDR3 in DNA: TGTGCCAGCAGTTTCGAAGGGGGCCGGACTGAAGCTTTCTTT. This sequence encodes CASSFEGGRTEAFF.

The rearrangement uses TRBV4-1 and TRBJ2-1, with D perhaps matching TRBD1 (6 bases). The germline CDR1 and CDR2 sequences are MGHRA and YSYEKL. The CDR3 is 13 amino acids. V was trimmed by 0 bases and J by 9 bases, leaving 9 bases between them. Here the CDR3 reads CASSQDLGGEQFF. The CDR3 coding sequence is TGCGCCAGCAGCCAAGATTTAGGGGGTGAGCAGTTCTTC.

In this sample, this clone turned up once. V is TRBV6-1 and J is TRBJ2-1; 7 nucleotides align to TRBD2. CDR3 length equals 14 residues. Unmatched junction bases numbered 5, after V lost 5 bases and J lost 4 bases. CDR1 and CDR2 from the germline V gene are MNHNS and SASEGT. CDR3 sequence (DNA): TGTGCCAGCAGTTATGGGACTAATTACAATGAGCAGTTCTTC. Its translation: CASSYGTNYNEQFF.

This chain connects TRBV19 to TRBJ1-2; D call uncertain. CDR3 length: 13 amino acids. The germline V gene has CDR1 LNHDA and CDR2 SQIVND (reference sequence). The V end was cut by 7 bases, the J end by 2 bases, with 11 bases between. CDR3 sequence reads: CASKREGNYGYTF. The CDR3 DNA follows: TGTGCCAGTAAACGGGAGGGAAACTATGGCTACACCTTC.

The V and J genes are TRBV9 and TRBJ1-3, with 10 bases matching TRBD1. V dropped 2 bases and J dropped 4; count of bases not matched to a gene: 3. The CDR3 is 15 amino acids. Germline-derived CDR1 and CDR2 are SGDLS and YYNGEE. The CDR3 loop reads CASSVTGGLGNTIYF. Here the CDR3 DNA reads TGTGCCAGCAGCGTGACAGGGGGCTTGGGAAACACCATATATTTT.

V and J are TRBV2 and TRBJ2-7; D is unclear. The V gene lost 2 bases and the J gene lost 6 bases, with 11 bases spanning the gap. Per germline, CDR1 SNHLY and CDR2 FYNNEI. The CDR3 loop spans 13 amino acids. This chain's CDR3 is CASSERGSGEQYF. The CDR3 DNA is TGTGCCAGCAGTGAACGAGGTTCGGGCGAGCAGTACTTC.

This clone was seen a single time. The gene calls are TRBV4-2 and TRBJ1-4; 7 bases map to TRBD1. This CDR3 spans 18 amino acids. Per the germline V gene, CDR1 is LGHNA and CDR2 is YNFKEQ. Trimming took 0 bases from V and 0 from J; bases not matched to a gene: 7. This CDR3 is CASSQDWRQGATNEKLFF. CDR3 nucleotide sequence: TGTGCCAGCAGCCAAGACTGGAGGCAGGGGGCAACTAATGAAAAACTGTTTTTT.

The chain is built from TRBV11-2 and TRBJ1-4, with D tentatively TRBD1 (5 bases). The V gene's germline CDR1 is SGHAT and CDR2 FQNNGV. The CDR3 sequence is 15 residues long. Deletions cut 4 bases from V and 0 bases from J, with 9 bases between. The CDR3 region is CASSSTGATNEKLFF. The CDR3, as DNA: TGTGCCAGCAGCTCAACAGGTGCAACTAATGAAAAACTGTTTTTT.

The chain uses TRBV19 and TRBJ1-1, with TRBD1 identical over 11 bases. Per the germline V gene, CDR1 is LNHDA and CDR2 is SQIVND (reference sequence). Trimming took 3 bases from V and 4 from J; bases not matched to a gene: 4. The CDR3 contains 15 residues. As DNA, the CDR3 is TGTGCCAGTAGTATTGGCGGGACAGGGGGCACTGAAGCTTTCTTT. Protein product: CASSIGGTGGTEAFF. Looking up the rest from reference TRBV19 and TRBJ1-1 gives the full variable domain: DGGITQSPKYLFRKEGQNVTLSCEQNLNHDAMYWYRQDPGQGLRLIYYSQIVNDFQKGDIAEGYSVSREKKESFPLTVTSAQKNPTAFYLCASSIGGTGGTEAFFGQGTRLTVV.

This chain links TRBV4-1 with TRBJ2-7; the match to TRBD1 covers 8 bases. V lost 3 bases, J lost 2 bases, and 9 bases stayed unmatched. CDR3 length: 16 residues. Germline V gene data show CDR1 as MGHRA and CDR2 as YSYEKL. Here the CDR3 DNA reads TGCGCCAGCAGCCATCCTCAGGGGGCCCAAGCCTACGAGCAGTACTTC. As protein: CASSHPQGAQAYEQYF.

The genes are TRBV24-1 and TRBJ1-5; perhaps TRBD1 as D (5 bases). The V end lost 5 bases, the J end lost 4 bases, and 11 bases lay between the germline ends. The CDR3 is 14 amino acids. Germline V gene lookup returns CDR1 KGHDR and CDR2 SFDVKD. This CDR3 is CATSARGGNQPQHF. In DNA form, the CDR3 reads TGTGCCACCAGTGCCCGGGGGGGGAATCAGCCCCAGCATTTT.

The chain recombines TRBV19 with TRBJ1-1, with TRBD1 identical over 8 bases. CDR1 LNHDA and CDR2 SQIVND come from the germline V gene (reference sequence). The V segment lost 5 bases and the J segment 6 bases; nucleotides outside the gene matches: 11. The CDR3 is made up of 15 amino acids. The CDR3 DNA is TGTGCCAGTAGTTCGGGACAGGTGGGGTTTGCTGAAGCTTTCTTT. Translating gives CASSSGQVGFAEAFF.

The rearrangement joins TRBV5-1 to TRBJ2-5; D is perhaps TRBD1 (6 bases). There are 15 residues in the CDR3. Germline V gene sequence: CDR1 SGHRS, CDR2 YFSETQ. V lost 7 bases and J 5 bases, leaving 21 bases between the germline ends. The CDR3 reads CASSVGGDRWETQYF. The CDR3, as DNA: TGCGCCAGCTCCGTCGGTGGAGACAGGTGGGAGACCCAGTACTTC. The variable domain in full, with the rest retrieved from reference TRBV5-1 and TRBJ2-5, is KAGVTQTPRYLIKTRGQQVTLSCSPISGHRSVSWYQQTPGQGLQFLFEYFSETQRNKGNFPGRFSGRQFSNSRSEMNVSTLELGDSALYLCASSVGGDRWETQYFGPGTRLLVL.